These T cell receptor beta chains were read from a single sample in a study of early T cells in non-severe SARS-CoV-2 infection. MiXCR, run by TCRdb on the 5' RACE reads, gives a single entry per CDR3 protein. The sample has 40,000 to 60,000 distinct CDR3 sequences, under 7.5% seen once; the top ten hold around 2.8%. The sample was whole blood, taken at baseline. These receptor sequences come from an adult who was a healthcare worker with PCR-confirmed SARS-CoV-2 infection or an uninfected control (not recorded which). Each CDR3 is given with its conserved first and last residue. D genes are given only for firm matches. The size field is filled for only some rows; it gives once, few, many or a size class.

clone size | CDR3 length | J gene | D gene | V gene | CDR3 DNA | CDR3 protein
few | 14 | TRBJ1-1 | TRBD1 | TRBV30 | TGTGCCTGGAGCCGGGGACAGCCCCTCACTGAAGCTTTCTTT | CAWSRGQPLTEAFF
- | 14 | TRBJ2-3 | - | TRBV28 | TGTGCCAGCAGTCCGTGGATTAGCACAGATACGCAGTATTTT | CASSPWISTDTQYF
few | 14 | TRBJ1-6 | TRBD1 | TRBV7-9 | TGTGCCAGCAGCGTCCGACAGGGAAATTCACCCCTCCACTTT | CASSVRQGNSPLHF
many | 15 | TRBJ2-1 | - | TRBV5-1 | TGCGCCAGCAGCCTCCGGGACCCACACTACAATGAGCAGTTCTTC | CASSLRDPHYNEQFF
- | 15 | TRBJ2-1 | TRBD2 | TRBV29-1 | TGCAGCGTTGGCCTCTCGGTAGCGGGGGCAAGGGAGCAGTTCTTC | CSVGLSVAGAREQFF
- | 15 | TRBJ1-5 | TRBD1 | TRBV6-2/TRBV6-3 | TGTGCCAGCAGTACCGACAGGGTCGGGAATCAGCCCCAGCATTTT | CASSTDRVGNQPQHF
few | 14 | TRBJ1-2 | TRBD1 | TRBV24-1 | TGTGCCACCAGCCCGACAGGGTTTAGCTATGGCTACACCTTC | CATSPTGFSYGYTF
many | 11 | TRBJ2-7 | - | TRBV12-3/TRBV12-4 | TGTGCCAGCAGAGACTTGGGAGAGCAGTACTTC | CASRDLGEQYF
few | 13 | TRBJ1-3 | - | TRBV18 | TGTGCCAGCTCAGCCGGGGGCGGAAACACCATATATTTT | CASSAGGGNTIYF
many | 15 | TRBJ2-2 | - | TRBV6-1 | TGTGCCAGCAGTGAAGCGGTCCTAACTCTGGGGGAGCTGTTTTTT | CASSEAVLTLGELFF
few | 16 | TRBJ2-2 | - | TRBV6-2/TRBV6-3 | TGTGCCAGCACCCCGCTCGGACGTTCGAACACCGGGGAGCTGTTTTTT | CASTPLGRSNTGELFF
many | 14 | TRBJ1-1 | - | TRBV6-2/TRBV6-3 | TGTGCCAGCAGTTACTCTGGGACACACACTGAAGCTTTCTTT | CASSYSGTHTEAFF
few | 17 | TRBJ2-2 | - | TRBV19 | TGTGCCAGTAGTGCAAGACCCCATCAGGGAAGTACCGGGGAGCTGTTTTTT | CASSARPHQGSTGELFF
many | 18 | TRBJ2-2 | TRBD2 | TRBV30 | TGTGCCTGGAGTGTACACCCAGCGGGGGCCTCGAACACCGGGGAGCTGTTTTTT | CAWSVHPAGASNTGELFF
- | 16 | TRBJ2-2 | - | TRBV18 | TGTGCCAGCTCATTGGAGAGGAGGGTTAGCGCCGGGGAGCTGTTTTTT | CASSLERRVSAGELFF
many | 17 | TRBJ1-5 | TRBD1 | TRBV20-1 | TGCAGTGCTAGAGAACACACGGGGGGACAGCCGAATCAGCCCCAGCATTTT | CSAREHTGGQPNQPQHF